Presented here are 31 T cell receptor beta chains from one specimen sequenced in a study of beta chain features in type 1 diabetes. The authors reverse transcribed all of the isolated RNA, so sequencing captured expressed TCRB transcripts. Produced via immunoSEQ multiplex PCR; TCRdb's table is partial and in-frame only. The sample lists some 410,000 clones; more than 11% were seen once. Sequenced sample: naive CD4+ T cells from blood. The source is a man aged 25 to 40 in good health.

This clone appeared a few times. This chain joins TRBV18 and TRBJ1-1; the D is unclear. Germline V gives CDR1 KGHSH, CDR2 LQKENI. The CDR3 runs 14 residues. With 1 base removed from V and 4 bases from J, the gap between germline ends came to 10 bases. The CDR3 DNA is TGTGCCAGCTCACCACGGGGTGTAGGCACTGAAGCTTTCTTT. Translating it yields CASSPRGVGTEAFF.

This clone was recorded a few times. This chain uses TRBV19 with TRBJ2-1, with 7 positions matching TRBD2. This CDR3 is built from 13 residues. The V and J ends lost 8 bases and 5 bases, in that order; junction bases with no gene match: 6. Per germline, CDR1 LNHDA and CDR2 SQIVND (reference sequence). CDR3 residues: CASWSSGNNEQFF. The CDR3 DNA is TGTGCCAGTTGGTCTAGCGGAAACAATGAGCAGTTCTTC.

V is TRBV18 and J is TRBJ2-3, with D uncertain. Trimming removed 3 bases at V and 4 bases at J, with 8 bases between. The CDR3 runs to 13 residues. CDR1 is KGHSH, CDR2 LQKENI, per germline. This CDR3 is CASSPGSADTQYF. As DNA, the CDR3 is TGTGCCAGCTCACCCGGCAGCGCAGATACGCAGTATTTT.

This sequence joins TRBV6-6 and TRBJ2-5, with TRBD2 as a possible D gene (6 bases). Trimming shortened V by 2 bases and J by 2 bases, and 12 bases separated the two germline ends. Germline assignment: CDR1 MNHNY and CDR2 SVGAGI (reference sequence). This CDR3 region has 15 residues. Here the CDR3 reads CASSYSASGQETQYF. The CDR3 bases are TGTGCCAGCAGTTACAGCGCCAGCGGGCAAGAGACCCAGTACTTC.

J is TRBJ2-1 and V is TRBV2; unclear D gene. The germline V and J ends were trimmed by 7 bases and 9 bases, with 10 bases remaining between them. The germline gives CDR1 SNHLY, CDR2 FYNNEI. The CDR3 consists of 11 residues. CDR3 amino acids: CASNTASEQFF. CDR3 bases: TGTGCCAGCAATACCGCTTCTGAGCAGTTCTTC.

The rearrangement links TRBV29-1 to TRBJ1-4; D gene unclear. Between the trimmed V and J ends, which lost 5 bases and 8 bases, there was a span of 6 bases. Germline assignment: CDR1 SQVTM and CDR2 ANQGSEA. CDR3 length: 10 residues. CDR3 in DNA: TGCAGCGTTTTTAGGGAAAAACTGTTTTTT. Its protein is CSVFREKLFF.

This clone was counted a few times. V is TRBV25-1 and J is TRBJ2-4; D is unclear. Trimming left V 3 bases short and J 0 bases short, with 9 bases between. The CDR3 is 15 amino acids. The germline gives CDR1 MGHDK, CDR2 SYGVNS. The CDR3 sequence is CASSEGTVAKNIQYF. CDR3 nucleotide sequence: TGTGCCAGCAGTGAGGGAACTGTAGCCAAAAACATTCAGTACTTC.

This clone was counted only a few times. The chain has TRBV4-3 and TRBJ1-2; D not resolved. Looked up from germline, CDR1 is LGHNA and CDR2 is YSLEER. With 2 bases removed from V and 0 bases from J, the gap between germline ends came to 4 bases. This CDR3 spans 13 amino acids. CDR3 DNA: TGCGCCAGCAGCCAAACCTCTAACTATGGCTACACCTTC. Translation: CASSQTSNYGYTF.

There are a few counts of this clone. The chain joins TRBV18 to TRBJ1-3; D remains unclear. Germline V gene sequence: CDR1 KGHSH, CDR2 LQKENI. There are 15 residues in the CDR3. Trimming stripped 6 bases from V and 4 bases from J, with 16 bases between. The DNA of the CDR3 is TGTGCCAGCTCTCCAGGCACAGTCCAAGGAAACACCATATATTTT. This sequence encodes CASSPGTVQGNTIYF.

At least ten counts were recorded for this clone. The V gene is TRBV10-3, the J gene TRBJ2-7, with 7 bases matching TRBD1. The V gene end was trimmed by 10 bases and the J gene end by 2 bases; junction bases not matched to a gene: 8. The CDR3 has 13 amino acids. Germline V gives CDR1 ENHRY, CDR2 SYGVKD. The CDR3 DNA reads TGTGCCACGACACCCGACAGGGCCTACGAGCAGTACGTC. Protein: CATTPDRAYEQYV.

In this sample, this clone turned up a few times. CDR3 DNA sequence: TGTGCCAGCAGCTTTAGTAGCGGGAGTGGCAATGAGCAGTTCTTC. This gives the protein CASSFSSGSGNEQFF. This chain joins TRBV7-2 and TRBJ2-1; 9 bases align to TRBD2. Germline CDR1 and CDR2: SGHTA and FQGNSA. This CDR3 is built from 15 residues. V lost 3 bases, J lost 6 bases, and 6 bases stayed unmatched.

The V gene is TRBV5-1, the J gene TRBJ1-6, with D hard to call. The CDR3 has 13 residues. The germline V gene encodes CDR1 SGHRS and CDR2 YFSETQ. V was clipped by 6 bases and J by 7 bases, with 11 bases between them. The CDR3 reads CASNPDGNSPLHF. The CDR3 DNA sequence: TGCGCCAGCAACCCGGACGGGAATTCACCCCTCCACTTT.

The V and J genes are TRBV5-1 and TRBJ2-2; D is unclear. The length of the CDR3 is 14 residues. Trimming removed 0 bases from V and 4 bases from J, with 7 bases in between. Germline assignment: CDR1 SGHRS and CDR2 YFSETQ. The chain's CDR3 is CASSLGQSTGELFF. The CDR3 coding sequence is TGCGCCAGCAGCTTGGGCCAGTCCACCGGGGAGCTGTTTTTT.

This chain joins TRBV9 and TRBJ2-3; D remains unclear. CDR1 and CDR2 (germline): SGDLS, YYNGEE. The CDR3 has 18 amino acids. The V and J ends lost 3 bases and 1 base respectively, with 21 bases between them. Here the CDR3 DNA reads TGTGCCAGCAGCGAGATCCCCCGAGACGGACGCGGCACAGATACGCAGTATTTT. Its protein product is CASSEIPRDGRGTDTQYF.

The V and J genes are TRBV15 and TRBJ2-7; D is possibly TRBD2 (6 bases). The CDR3 has 13 amino acids. V was clipped by 2 bases and J by 7 bases, with 12 bases between them. Germline V gene data show CDR1 as LNHNV and CDR2 as YYDKDF (reference sequence). This chain's CDR3 is CATSRPDYGEQYF. The CDR3 coding sequence is TGTGCCACCAGCAGACCGGACTATGGGGAGCAGTACTTC.

V and J are TRBV18 and TRBJ2-5, with TRBD1 identical over 7 bases. CDR3 length: 14 residues. Germline V gene data show CDR1 as KGHSH and CDR2 as LQKENI. With V trimmed by 6 bases and J by 10 bases, 14 bases remained unmatched. CDR3 nucleotides: TGTGCCAGCTCTCGAAGACAGGGCCTCCGTGACCAGTACTTC. It specifies CASSRRQGLRDQYF.

This chain connects TRBV18 to TRBJ2-3; a possible D gene is TRBD2 (6 bases). V gave up 3 bases and J gave up 6 bases, with 25 bases separating them. This CDR3 is built from 18 residues. Germline-derived CDR1 and CDR2 are KGHSH and LQKENI. The CDR3 DNA follows: TGTGCCAGCTCACCCATCCCCGGCGGGATCCTCCTCGGGGATACGCAGTATTTT. Translated, it gives CASSPIPGGILLGDTQYF.

This sequence joins TRBV7-2 and TRBJ1-5; D gene unclear. Trimming took 5 bases from V and 10 from J, leaving 18 bases between them. This CDR3 comprises 14 residues. CDR1 SGHTA and CDR2 FQGNSA come from the germline V gene. The CDR3 protein is CASSDPPEIGPQHF. As DNA, the CDR3 is TGTGCCAGCAGCGACCCCCCGGAAATTGGTCCCCAGCATTTT.

Only a few counts were recorded for this clone. The rearrangement joins TRBV6-6 to TRBJ2-4; possibly TRBD2 for D (7 bases). Trimming removed 6 bases from V and 0 bases from J, with 9 bases in between. The CDR3 contains 14 residues. Germline V lookup: CDR1 MNHNY, CDR2 SVGAGI (reference sequence). CDR3 nucleotides: TGTGCCAGCAGGGGGGGGCTAGCCAAAAACATTCAGTACTTC. It translates to CASRGGLAKNIQYF.

CDR3 loop: CASSRDSTQRGYTF. DNA of the CDR3: TGTGCCAGCAGCCGAGACTCGACCCAGAGGGGCTACACCTTC. V usage is TRBV5-4 and J usage is TRBJ1-2; no reliable D call. Trimming removed 4 bases from V and 8 bases from J, with 18 bases in between. The germline gives CDR1 SGHNT, CDR2 YYREEE (reference sequence). The CDR3 length is 14 residues.

The chain combines TRBV14 with TRBJ2-7, with TRBD1 as a possible D gene (5 bases). The V gene's germline CDR1 is SGHDN and CDR2 FVKESK. Trimming stripped 8 bases from V and 2 bases from J, with 7 bases between. This CDR3 has 11 amino acids. This CDR3 is CASGQTYEQYF. CDR3 DNA sequence: TGTGCCAGCGGACAAACCTACGAGCAGTACTTC.

This clone was seen more than once but under ten times. This CDR3 is CAWKASGSTDTQYF. The CDR3 nucleotides are TGTGCCTGGAAGGCTAGCGGTAGCACAGATACGCAGTATTTT. This chain connects TRBV30 to TRBJ2-3, with 7 bases matching TRBD2. The CDR3 has 14 amino acids. V lost 4 bases, J lost 0 bases, and 4 bases stayed unmatched. CDR1 GTSNPN and CDR2 SVGIG come from the germline V gene (reference sequence).

The chain carries TRBV18 and TRBJ2-1, with D possibly being TRBD1 (6 bases). CDR1 is KGHSH, CDR2 LQKENI, per germline. CDR3 size: 15 residues. V was trimmed by 6 bases and J by 0 bases, leaving 12 bases between them. The DNA of the CDR3 is TGTGCCAGCTCGCCGCAGGGGAGCTCCTACAATGAGCAGTTCTTC. Its protein is CASSPQGSSYNEQFF.

The rearrangement uses TRBV7-3 and TRBJ2-3; D is uncertain. The V end was cut by 6 bases, the J end by 2 bases, with 18 bases between. The CDR3 runs to 16 residues. Germline V CDR1 and CDR2: SGHTA, FQGTGA. Written as DNA, the CDR3 is TGTGCCAGCAGTCTGGCAGCAGCTAAGGTCACAGATACGCAGTATTTT. This codes for CASSLAAAKVTDTQYF.

This clone was found a few times. The V and J genes are TRBV11-2 and TRBJ2-5; 9 nucleotides agree with TRBD1. This CDR3 is built from 16 residues. V gave up 5 bases and J gave up 4 bases; unmatched junction bases: 11. Germline values: CDR1 SGHAT, CDR2 FQNNGV. For the CDR3, the DNA is TGTGCCAGCAGCCCCGATACAGGGGGCGCGGGAGAGACCCAGTACTTC. This translates into CASSPDTGGAGETQYF.

In DNA, the CDR3 is TGCGCCAGCAGCCCAGGCCGGACGGGGCCTATTCGGGGTTCGCACGAAGAGACCCAGTACTTC. Translation gives CASSPGRTGPIRGSHEETQYF. The chain joins TRBV4-3 to TRBJ2-5, with D perhaps assigned TRBD1 or TRBD2 (5 bases each). Germline V gene data show CDR1 as LGHNA and CDR2 as YSLEER. CDR3 length: 21 residues. The germline V and J ends were trimmed by 4 bases and 3 bases, with 33 bases remaining between them.

V is TRBV7-9 and J is TRBJ2-5; 8 nucleotides match TRBD1. The CDR3 is 14 amino acids. CDR1 is SEHNR and CDR2 is FQNEAQ in the germline V gene (reference sequence). V lost 5 bases and J lost 4; bases outside the gene matches: 6. This CDR3 is CASSGTGGGETQYF. In nucleotides, the CDR3 is TGTGCCAGCAGCGGGACAGGAGGAGGAGAGACCCAGTACTTC.

This clone showed up just a few times. The chain recombines TRBV9 with TRBJ1-1; D is unresolved. Per the germline V gene, CDR1 is SGDLS and CDR2 is YYNGEE. The germline V and J ends were trimmed by 1 base and 0 bases, with 4 bases remaining between them. The CDR3 extends over 13 amino acids. Here the CDR3 DNA reads TGTGCCAGCAGCGTACTAATGAACACTGAAGCTTTCTTT. Its protein is CASSVLMNTEAFF.

A few counts support this clone. This rearrangement joins TRBV2 to TRBJ2-5, with unresolved D. The V end was cut by 6 bases, the J end by 8 bases, with 4 bases between. Per germline, CDR1 SNHLY and CDR2 FYNNEI. The CDR3 extends over 9 amino acids. In DNA, the CDR3 is TGTGCCAGCAGGGAAACCCAGTACTTC. Translating gives CASRETQYF.

The sample holds a few counts of this clone. The V gene is TRBV7-2, the J gene TRBJ1-2; D is undetermined. The CDR3 length is 11 residues. Trimming left V 5 bases short and J 4 bases short, with 5 bases between. The V gene's germline CDR1 is SGHTA and CDR2 FQGNSA. CDR3 sequence reads: CASSGIYGYTF. The CDR3 DNA is TGTGCCAGCAGCGGAATCTATGGCTACACCTTC.

This clone was counted a few times. The chain employs TRBV13 and TRBJ2-6; D remains unclear. Germline CDR1 PRHDT, CDR2 FYEKMQ (reference sequence). V lost 5 bases and J 0 bases, leaving 20 bases between the germline ends. CDR3 size: 19 residues. The CDR3 spells CASSQSYSLGLSGANVLTF. CDR3 nucleotide sequence: TGTGCCAGCAGCCAAAGTTATAGTCTGGGCCTCTCTGGGGCCAACGTCCTGACTTTC.